This T cell receptor beta chain was profiled in a study of early T cells in non-severe SARS-CoV-2 infection. Study context: RNA in bulk from unsorted whole blood was sequenced, and chains were unpaired. General study findings and limits: VDJdb-based matching was biased toward anti-spike CD8 responses and missed private and CD4 specificities.

There are many counts of this clonotype. No antigen is known for it. With 6 bases removed from V and 7 bases from J, the gap between germline ends came to 21 bases. The length of the CDR3 is 15 residues. Germline CDR1 is MGHRA and CDR2 is YSYEKL. Unique molecular identifiers were affixed to single, distinct cDNA molecules. One entry per CDR3 protein, called by TCRdb with MiXCR from the 5' RACE reads. Of roughly 40,000 distinct CDR3 sequences in the sample, 4.7% were seen once. The sequence was obtained from an adult who was a healthcare worker with PCR-confirmed SARS-CoV-2 infection or an uninfected control (not recorded which). The chain joins TRBV4-1 to TRBJ1-1; D is perhaps TRBD1 (6 bases). The sequenced sample consisted of whole blood. CDR3 amino acids: CASRVGGLELNEAFF. CDR3 coding DNA: TGCGCCAGCAGGGTGGGGGGGCTGGAATTAAATGAAGCTTTCTTT.